This T cell receptor beta chain was identified in a study of blood T cell repertoires in COVID-19. The wider study: Nucleic acid was either cDNA or gDNA, and it came from T cells, B-cell-depleted T cells, or PBMCs.

Germline CDR1 LNHDA, CDR2 SQIVND (reference sequence). Trimming left V 2 bases short and J 0 bases short, with 7 bases between. The CDR3 length is 14 residues. This clone was observed a single time. As originally analysed: For nucleated cells, counts were estimated from reference gene primer amplification. Some clones are missing from TCRdb's copy, which holds only in-frame ones; the method was immunoSEQ multiplex PCR. The DNA was the basis for D and trimming; V, J and clone size are from that table. The data contain about 110,000 clones, roughly 84% of them singletons. The source material was peripheral blood. This sequence originates from a woman aged 80 or older with active or convalescent COVID-19. J is TRBJ2-5 and V is TRBV19; D is possibly TRBD1 (6 bases). The CDR3 region is CASSIQGYQETQYF. CDR3 nucleotide sequence: TGTGCCAGTAGTATACAGGGGTACCAAGAGACCCAGTACTTC.